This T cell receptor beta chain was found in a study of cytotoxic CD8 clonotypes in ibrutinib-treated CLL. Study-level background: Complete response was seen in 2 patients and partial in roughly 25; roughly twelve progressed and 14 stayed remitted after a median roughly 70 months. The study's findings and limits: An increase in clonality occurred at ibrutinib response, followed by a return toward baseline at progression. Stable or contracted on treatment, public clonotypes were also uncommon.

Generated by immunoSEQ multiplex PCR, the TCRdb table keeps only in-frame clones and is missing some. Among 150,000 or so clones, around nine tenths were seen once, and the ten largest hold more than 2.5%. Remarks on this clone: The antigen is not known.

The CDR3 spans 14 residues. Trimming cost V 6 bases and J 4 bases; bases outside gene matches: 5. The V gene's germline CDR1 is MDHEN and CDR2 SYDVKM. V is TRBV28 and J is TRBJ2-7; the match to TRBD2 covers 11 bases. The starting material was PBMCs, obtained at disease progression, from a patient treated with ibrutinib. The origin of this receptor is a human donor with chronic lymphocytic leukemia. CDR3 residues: CASRSTSGIYEQYF. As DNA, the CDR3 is TGTGCCAGCAGGTCGACTAGCGGGATTTACGAGCAGTACTTC.